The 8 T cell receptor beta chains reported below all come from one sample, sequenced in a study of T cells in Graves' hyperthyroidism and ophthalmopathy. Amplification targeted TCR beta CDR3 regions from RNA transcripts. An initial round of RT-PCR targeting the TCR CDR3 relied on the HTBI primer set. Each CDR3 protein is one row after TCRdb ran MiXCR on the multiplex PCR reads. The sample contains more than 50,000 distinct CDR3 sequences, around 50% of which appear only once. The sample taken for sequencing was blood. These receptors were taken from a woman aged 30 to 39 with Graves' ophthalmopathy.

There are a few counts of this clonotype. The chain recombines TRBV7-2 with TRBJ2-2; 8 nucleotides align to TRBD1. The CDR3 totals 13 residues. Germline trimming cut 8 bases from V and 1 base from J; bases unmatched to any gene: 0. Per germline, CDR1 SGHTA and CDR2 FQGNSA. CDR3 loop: CASGQGNTGELFF. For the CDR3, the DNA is TGTGCCAGCGGACAGGGGAACACCGGGGAGCTGTTTTTT.

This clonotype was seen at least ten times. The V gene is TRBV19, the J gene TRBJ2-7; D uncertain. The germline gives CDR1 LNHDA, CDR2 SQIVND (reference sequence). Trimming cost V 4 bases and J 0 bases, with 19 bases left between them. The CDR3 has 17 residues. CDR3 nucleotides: TGTGCCAGTAGTACCTTAACGACATCCAAAGTCTCCTACGAGCAGTACTTC. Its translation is CASSTLTTSKVSYEQYF.

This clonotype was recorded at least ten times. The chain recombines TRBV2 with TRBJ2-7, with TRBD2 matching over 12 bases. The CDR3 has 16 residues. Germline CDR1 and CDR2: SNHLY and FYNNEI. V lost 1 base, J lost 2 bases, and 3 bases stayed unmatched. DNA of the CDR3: TGTGCCAGCAGTGAAGGGACTAGCGGGGCCACCTACGAGCAGTACTTC. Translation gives CASSEGTSGATYEQYF.

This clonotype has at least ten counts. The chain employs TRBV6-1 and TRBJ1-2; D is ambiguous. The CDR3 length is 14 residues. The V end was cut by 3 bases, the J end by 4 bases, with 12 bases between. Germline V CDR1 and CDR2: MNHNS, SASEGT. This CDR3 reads CASSDFGNPYGYTF. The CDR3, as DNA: TGTGCCAGCAGTGATTTTGGTAACCCCTATGGCTACACCTTC.

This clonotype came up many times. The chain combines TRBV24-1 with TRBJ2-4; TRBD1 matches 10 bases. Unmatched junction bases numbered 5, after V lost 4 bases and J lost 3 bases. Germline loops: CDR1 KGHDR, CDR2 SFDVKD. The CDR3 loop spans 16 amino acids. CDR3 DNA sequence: TGTGCCACCAGTGACTCCGGACAGGGGGACAAAAACATTCAGTACTTC. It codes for CATSDSGQGDKNIQYF.

CDR3 loop: CASSDGTTSTDTQYF. CDR3 DNA: TGTGCCAGCAGCGACGGGACCACTAGCACAGATACGCAGTATTTT. This rearrangement joins TRBV2 to TRBJ2-3, with D perhaps matching TRBD1 or TRBD2 (5 bases each). The V and J ends lost 6 bases and 0 bases respectively, with 13 bases between them. Germline V gene sequence: CDR1 SNHLY, CDR2 FYNNEI. This CDR3 has 15 amino acids.

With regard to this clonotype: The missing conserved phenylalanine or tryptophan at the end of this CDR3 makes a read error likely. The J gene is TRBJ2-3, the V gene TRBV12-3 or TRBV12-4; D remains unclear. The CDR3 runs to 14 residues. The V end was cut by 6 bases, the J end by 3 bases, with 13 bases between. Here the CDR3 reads CASRRPGSTDTQYL. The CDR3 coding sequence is TGTGCCAGCAGAAGACCAGGATCAACAGATACGCAGTATCTT.

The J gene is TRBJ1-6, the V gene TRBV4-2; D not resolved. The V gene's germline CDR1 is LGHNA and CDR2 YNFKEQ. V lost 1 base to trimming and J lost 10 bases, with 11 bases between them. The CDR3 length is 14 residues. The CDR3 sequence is CASSQANSGSPLHF. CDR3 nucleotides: TGTGCCAGCAGCCAAGCAAATAGCGGGTCACCCCTCCACTTT.